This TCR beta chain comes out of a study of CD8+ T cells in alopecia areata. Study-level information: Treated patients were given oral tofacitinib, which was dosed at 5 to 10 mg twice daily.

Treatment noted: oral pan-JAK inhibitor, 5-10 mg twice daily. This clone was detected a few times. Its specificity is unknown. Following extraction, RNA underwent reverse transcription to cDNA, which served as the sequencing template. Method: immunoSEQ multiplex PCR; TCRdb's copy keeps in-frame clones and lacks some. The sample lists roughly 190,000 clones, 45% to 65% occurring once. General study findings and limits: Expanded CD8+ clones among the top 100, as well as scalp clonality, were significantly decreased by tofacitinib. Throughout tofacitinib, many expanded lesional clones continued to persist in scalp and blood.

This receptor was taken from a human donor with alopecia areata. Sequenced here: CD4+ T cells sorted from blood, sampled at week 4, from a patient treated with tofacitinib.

The chain's CDR3 is CASMSGTREQYF. CDR3 nucleotide sequence: TGTGCCAGCATGTCAGGGACTCGAGAGCAGTACTTC. This chain uses TRBV28 with TRBJ2-7, with D perhaps matching TRBD2 (6 bases). CDR1 and CDR2 from the germline V gene are MDHEN and SYDVKM. Trimming pared 7 bases from V and 7 bases from J, leaving 14 bases between. This CDR3 contains 12 residues.